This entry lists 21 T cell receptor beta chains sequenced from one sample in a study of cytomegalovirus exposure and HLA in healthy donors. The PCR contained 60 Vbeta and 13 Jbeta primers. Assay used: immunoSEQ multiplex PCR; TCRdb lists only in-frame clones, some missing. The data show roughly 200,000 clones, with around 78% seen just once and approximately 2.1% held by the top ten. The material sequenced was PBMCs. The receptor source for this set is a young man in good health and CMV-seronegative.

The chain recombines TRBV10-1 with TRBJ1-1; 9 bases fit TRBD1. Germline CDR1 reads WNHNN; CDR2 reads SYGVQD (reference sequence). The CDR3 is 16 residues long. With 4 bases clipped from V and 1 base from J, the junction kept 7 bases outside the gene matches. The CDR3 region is CASSARTGVGNTEAFF. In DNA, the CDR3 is TGCGCCAGCAGTGCGAGGACAGGGGTGGGGAACACTGAAGCTTTCTTT.

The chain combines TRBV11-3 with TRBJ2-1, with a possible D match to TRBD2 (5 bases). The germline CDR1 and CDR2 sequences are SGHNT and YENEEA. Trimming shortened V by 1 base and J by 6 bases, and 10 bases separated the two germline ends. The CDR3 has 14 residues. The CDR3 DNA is TGTGCCAGCAGCTTAGTGGCGGGTAGCAATGAGCAGTTCTTC. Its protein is CASSLVAGSNEQFF.

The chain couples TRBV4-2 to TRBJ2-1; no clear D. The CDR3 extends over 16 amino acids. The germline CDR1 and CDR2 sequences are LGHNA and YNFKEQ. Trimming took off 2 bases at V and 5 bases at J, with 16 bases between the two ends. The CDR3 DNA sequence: TGTGCCAGCAGCCAACCCCCCAGGTTCTCTGACAATGAGCAGTTCTTC. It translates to CASSQPPRFSDNEQFF.

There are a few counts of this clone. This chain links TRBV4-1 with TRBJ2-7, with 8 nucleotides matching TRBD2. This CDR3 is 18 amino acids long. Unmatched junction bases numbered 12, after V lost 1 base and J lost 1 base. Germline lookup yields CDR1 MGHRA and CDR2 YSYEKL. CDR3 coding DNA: TGCGCCAGCAGCCAAGGGGGCCGTAGCGGGGAACCTTCCTACGAGCAGTACTTC. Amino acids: CASSQGGRSGEPSYEQYF.

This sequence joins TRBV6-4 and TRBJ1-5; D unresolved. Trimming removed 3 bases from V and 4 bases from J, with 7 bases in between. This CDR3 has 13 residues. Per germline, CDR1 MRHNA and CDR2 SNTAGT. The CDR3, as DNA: TGTGCCAGCAGTGAGGAGGTGAATCAGCCCCAGCATTTT. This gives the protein CASSEEVNQPQHF.

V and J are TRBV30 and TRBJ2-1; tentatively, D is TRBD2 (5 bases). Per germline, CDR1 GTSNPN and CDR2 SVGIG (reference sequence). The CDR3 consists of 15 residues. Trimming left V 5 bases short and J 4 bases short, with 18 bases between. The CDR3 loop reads CAWGLHAGRYNEQFF. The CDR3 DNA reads TGTGCCTGGGGCCTCCACGCGGGCAGATACAATGAGCAGTTCTTC.

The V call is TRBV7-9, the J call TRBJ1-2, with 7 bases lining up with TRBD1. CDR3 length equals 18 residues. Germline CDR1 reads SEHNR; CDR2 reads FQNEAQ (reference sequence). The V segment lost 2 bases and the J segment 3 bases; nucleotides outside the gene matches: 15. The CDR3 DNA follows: TGTGCCAGCAGCTTACTTGGGACAGCCCGGAAGGAGGACTATGGCTACACCTTC. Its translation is CASSLLGTARKEDYGYTF. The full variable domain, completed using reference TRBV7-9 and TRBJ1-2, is DTGVSQNPRHKITKRGQNVTFRCDPISEHNRLYWYRQTLGQGPEFLTYFQNEAQLEKSRLLSDRFSAERPKGSFSTLEIQRTEQGDSAMYLCASSLLGTARKEDYGYTFGSGTRLTVV.

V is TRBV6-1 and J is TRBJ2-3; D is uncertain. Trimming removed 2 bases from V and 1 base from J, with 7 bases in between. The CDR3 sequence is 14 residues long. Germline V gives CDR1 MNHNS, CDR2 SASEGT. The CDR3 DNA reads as TGTGCCAGCAGTGAATATGGGCGCACAGATACGCAGTATTTT. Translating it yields CASSEYGRTDTQYF.

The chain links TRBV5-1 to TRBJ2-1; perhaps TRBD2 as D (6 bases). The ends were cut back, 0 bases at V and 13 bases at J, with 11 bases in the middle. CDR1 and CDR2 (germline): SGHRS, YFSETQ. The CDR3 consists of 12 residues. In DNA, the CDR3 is TGCGCCAGCAGCTTGGATCTAGCGCAACAGTTCTTC. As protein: CASSLDLAQQFF.

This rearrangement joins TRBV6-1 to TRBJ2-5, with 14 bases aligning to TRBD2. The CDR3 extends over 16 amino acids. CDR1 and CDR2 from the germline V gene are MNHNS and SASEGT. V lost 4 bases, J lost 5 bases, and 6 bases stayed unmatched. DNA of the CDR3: TGTGCCAGCAGTGTGACTAGCGGGAGGGCCGGGGAGACCCAGTACTTC. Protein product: CASSVTSGRAGETQYF.

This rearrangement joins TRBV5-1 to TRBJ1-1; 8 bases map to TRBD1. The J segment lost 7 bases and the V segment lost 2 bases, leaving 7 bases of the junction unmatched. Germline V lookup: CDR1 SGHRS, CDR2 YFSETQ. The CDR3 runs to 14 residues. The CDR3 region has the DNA TGCGCCAGCAGCTTACTTGGACAGGGAGGTGAAGCTTTCTTT. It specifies CASSLLGQGGEAFF.

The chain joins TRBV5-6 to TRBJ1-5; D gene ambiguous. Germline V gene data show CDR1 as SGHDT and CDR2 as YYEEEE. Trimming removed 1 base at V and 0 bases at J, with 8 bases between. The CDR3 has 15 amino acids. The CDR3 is CASSLYRLSNQPQHF. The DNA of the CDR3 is TGTGCCAGCAGCTTGTATCGACTTAGCAATCAGCCCCAGCATTTT.

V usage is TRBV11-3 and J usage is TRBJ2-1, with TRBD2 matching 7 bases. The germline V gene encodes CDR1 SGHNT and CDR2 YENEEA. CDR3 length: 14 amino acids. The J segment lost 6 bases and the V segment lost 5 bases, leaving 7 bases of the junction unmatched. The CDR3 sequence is CASSKREGINEQFF. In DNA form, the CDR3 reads TGTGCCAGCAGCAAGAGGGAGGGTATCAATGAGCAGTTCTTC.

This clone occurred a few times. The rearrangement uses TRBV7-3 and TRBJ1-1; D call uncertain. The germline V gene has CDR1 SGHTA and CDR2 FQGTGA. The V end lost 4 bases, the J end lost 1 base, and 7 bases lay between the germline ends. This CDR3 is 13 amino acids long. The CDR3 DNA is TGTGCCAGCAGCTCCCAGAAGAACACTGAAGCTTTCTTT. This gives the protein CASSSQKNTEAFF.

The CDR3 here is CAISAWQGAEGNQPQHF. In DNA form, the CDR3 reads TGTGCCATCAGTGCGTGGCAGGGGGCGGAGGGCAATCAGCCCCAGCATTTT. The rearrangement joins TRBV10-3 to TRBJ1-5, with TRBD1 identical over 8 bases. The germline V gene encodes CDR1 ENHRY and CDR2 SYGVKD. The junction had 10 bases not matched to a gene; V was cut back by 4 bases and J by 2 bases. This CDR3 has 17 amino acids.

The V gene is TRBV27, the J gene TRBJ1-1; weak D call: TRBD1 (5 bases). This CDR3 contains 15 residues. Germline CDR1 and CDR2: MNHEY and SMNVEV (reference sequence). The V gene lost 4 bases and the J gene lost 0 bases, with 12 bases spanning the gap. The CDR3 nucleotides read TGTGCCAGCAGTTGGGGACTTCCCTTGAACACTGAAGCTTTCTTT. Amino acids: CASSWGLPLNTEAFF.

This CDR3 is CASSPTEGGVNYGYTF. The CDR3 DNA is TGCGCCAGCAGCCCGACGGAGGGGGGGGTAAACTATGGCTACACCTTC. The chain carries TRBV4-1 and TRBJ1-2; D is perhaps TRBD1 (6 bases). CDR1 and CDR2 from the germline V gene are MGHRA and YSYEKL. This CDR3 contains 16 residues. With 4 bases removed from V and 2 bases from J, the gap between germline ends came to 17 bases.

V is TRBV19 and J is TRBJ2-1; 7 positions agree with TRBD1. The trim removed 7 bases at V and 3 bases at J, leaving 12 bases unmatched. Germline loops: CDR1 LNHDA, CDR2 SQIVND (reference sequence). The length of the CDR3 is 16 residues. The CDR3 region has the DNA TGTGCCAGTACTCCGACGACAGGGATTATCTACAATGAGCAGTTCTTC. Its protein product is CASTPTTGIIYNEQFF.

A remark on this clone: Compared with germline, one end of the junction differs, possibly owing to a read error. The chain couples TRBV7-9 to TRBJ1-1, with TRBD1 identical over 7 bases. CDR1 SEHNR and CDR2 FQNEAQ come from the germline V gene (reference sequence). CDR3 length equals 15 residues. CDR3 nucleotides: TGTTCCAGCAGCTTAGGGACAGTCTCGAACACTGAAGCTTTCTTT. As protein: CSSSLGTVSNTEAFF. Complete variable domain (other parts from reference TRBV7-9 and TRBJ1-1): DTGVSQNPRHKITKRGQNVTFRCDPISEHNRLYWYRQTLGQGPEFLTYFQNEAQLEKSRLLSDRFSAERPKGSFSTLEIQRTEQGDSAMYLCSSSLGTVSNTEAFFGQGTRLTVV.

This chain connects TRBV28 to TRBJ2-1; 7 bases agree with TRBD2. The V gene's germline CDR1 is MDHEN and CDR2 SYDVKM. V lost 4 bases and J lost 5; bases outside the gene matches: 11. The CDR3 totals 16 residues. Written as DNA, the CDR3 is TGTGCCAGCAGTTACCTCTCTGCGGGAGTGGACAATGAGCAGTTCTTC. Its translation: CASSYLSAGVDNEQFF.

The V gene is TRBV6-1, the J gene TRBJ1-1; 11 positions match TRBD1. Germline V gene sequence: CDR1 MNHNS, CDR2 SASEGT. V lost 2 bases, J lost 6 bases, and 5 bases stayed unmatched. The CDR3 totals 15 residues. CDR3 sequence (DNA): TGTGCCAGCAGTGAAAGGACAGGGGGCTACGCTGAAGCTTTCTTT. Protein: CASSERTGGYAEAFF.